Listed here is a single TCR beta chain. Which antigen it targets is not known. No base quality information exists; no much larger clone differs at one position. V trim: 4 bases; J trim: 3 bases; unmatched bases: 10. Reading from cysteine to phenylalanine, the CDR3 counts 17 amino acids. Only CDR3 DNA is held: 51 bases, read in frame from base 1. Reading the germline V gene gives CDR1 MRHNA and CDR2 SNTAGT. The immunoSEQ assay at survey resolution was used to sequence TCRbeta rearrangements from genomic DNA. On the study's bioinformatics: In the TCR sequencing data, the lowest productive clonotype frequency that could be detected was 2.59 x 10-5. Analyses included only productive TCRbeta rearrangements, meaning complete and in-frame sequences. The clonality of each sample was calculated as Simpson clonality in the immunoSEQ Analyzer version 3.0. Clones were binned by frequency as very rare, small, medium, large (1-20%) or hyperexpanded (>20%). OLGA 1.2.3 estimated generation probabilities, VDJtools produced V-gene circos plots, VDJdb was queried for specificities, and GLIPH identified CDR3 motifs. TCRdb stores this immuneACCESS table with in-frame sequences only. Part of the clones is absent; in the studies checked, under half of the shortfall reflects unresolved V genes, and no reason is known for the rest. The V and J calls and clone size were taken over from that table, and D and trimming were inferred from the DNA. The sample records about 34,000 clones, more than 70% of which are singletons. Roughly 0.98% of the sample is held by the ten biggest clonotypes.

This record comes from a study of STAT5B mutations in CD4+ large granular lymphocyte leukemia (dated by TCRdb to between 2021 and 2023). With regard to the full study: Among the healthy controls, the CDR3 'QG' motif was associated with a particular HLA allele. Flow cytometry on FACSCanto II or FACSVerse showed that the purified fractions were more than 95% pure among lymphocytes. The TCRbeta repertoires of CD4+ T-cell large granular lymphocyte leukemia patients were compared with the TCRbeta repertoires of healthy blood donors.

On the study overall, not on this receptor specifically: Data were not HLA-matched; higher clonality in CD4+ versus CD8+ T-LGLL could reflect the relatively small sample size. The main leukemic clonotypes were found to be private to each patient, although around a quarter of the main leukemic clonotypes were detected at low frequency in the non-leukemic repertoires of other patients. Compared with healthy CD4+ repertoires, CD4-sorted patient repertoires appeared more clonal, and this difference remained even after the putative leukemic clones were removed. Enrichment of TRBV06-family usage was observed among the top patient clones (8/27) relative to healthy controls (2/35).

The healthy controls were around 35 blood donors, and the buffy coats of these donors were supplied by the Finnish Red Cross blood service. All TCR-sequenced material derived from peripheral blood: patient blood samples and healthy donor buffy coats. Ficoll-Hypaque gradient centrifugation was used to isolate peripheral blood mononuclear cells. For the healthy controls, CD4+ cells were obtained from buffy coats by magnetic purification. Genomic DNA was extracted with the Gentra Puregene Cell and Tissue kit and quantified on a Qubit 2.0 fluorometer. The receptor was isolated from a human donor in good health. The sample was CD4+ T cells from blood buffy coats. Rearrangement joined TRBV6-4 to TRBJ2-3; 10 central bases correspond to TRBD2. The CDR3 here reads CASSAQASGGWTDTQYF. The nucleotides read TGTGCCAGCAGTGCCCAGGCTAGCGGGGGTTGGACAGATACGCAGTATTTT.